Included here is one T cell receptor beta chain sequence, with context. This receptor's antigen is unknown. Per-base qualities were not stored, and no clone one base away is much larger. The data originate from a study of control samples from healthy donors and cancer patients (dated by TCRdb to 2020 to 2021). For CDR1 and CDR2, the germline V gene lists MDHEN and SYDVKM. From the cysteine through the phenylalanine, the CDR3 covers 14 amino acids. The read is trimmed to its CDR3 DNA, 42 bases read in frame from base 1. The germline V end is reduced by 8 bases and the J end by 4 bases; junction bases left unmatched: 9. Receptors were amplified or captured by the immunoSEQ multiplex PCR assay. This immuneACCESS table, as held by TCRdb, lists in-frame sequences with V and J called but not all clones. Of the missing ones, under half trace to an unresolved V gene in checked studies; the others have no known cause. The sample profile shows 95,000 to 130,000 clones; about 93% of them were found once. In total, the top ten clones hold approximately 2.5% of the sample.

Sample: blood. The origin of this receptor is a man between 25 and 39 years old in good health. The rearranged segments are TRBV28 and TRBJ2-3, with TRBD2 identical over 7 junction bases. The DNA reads TGTGCCAGCTTGTTCCTAGCGGAGGCAGATACGCAGTATTTT. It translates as CASLFLAEADTQYF.